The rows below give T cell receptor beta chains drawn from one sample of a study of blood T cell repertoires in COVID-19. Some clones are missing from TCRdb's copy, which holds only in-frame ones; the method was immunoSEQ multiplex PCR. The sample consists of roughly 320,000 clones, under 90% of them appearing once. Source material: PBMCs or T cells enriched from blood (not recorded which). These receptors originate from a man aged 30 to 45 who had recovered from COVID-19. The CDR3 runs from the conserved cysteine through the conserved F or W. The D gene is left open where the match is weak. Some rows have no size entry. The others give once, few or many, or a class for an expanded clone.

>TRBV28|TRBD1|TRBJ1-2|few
CASSPRDRGILGYTF
TGTGCCAGCAGTCCCCGGGACAGGGGAATCCTTGGCTACACCTTC
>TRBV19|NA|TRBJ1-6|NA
CASSIDPPGLLRKWSPLHF
TGTGCCAGTAGTATAGATCCCCCGGGACTCTTGAGGAAATGGTCACCCCTCCACTTT
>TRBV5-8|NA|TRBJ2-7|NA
CASSPTVRSYEQYF
TGTGCCAGCAGCCCGACAGTCAGAAGCTACGAGCAGTACTTC
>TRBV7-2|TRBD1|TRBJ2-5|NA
CASSLGPTGGQETQYF
TGTGCCAGCAGCTTAGGCCCCACAGGGGGACAAGAGACCCAGTACTTC
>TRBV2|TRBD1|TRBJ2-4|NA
CASSTLRRTGPAKNIQYF
TGTGCCAGCAGTACCCTTCGCCGGACAGGGCCAGCCAAAAACATTCAGTACTTC
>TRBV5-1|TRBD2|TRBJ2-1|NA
CASSSPSGGADNEQFF
TGCGCCAGTTCCTCACCTAGCGGGGGGGCCGATAATGAGCAGTTCTTC
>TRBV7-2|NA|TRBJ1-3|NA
CASSFGSGNTIYF
TGTGCCAGCAGCTTCGGCTCTGGAAACACCATATATTTT
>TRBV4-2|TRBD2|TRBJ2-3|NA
CASSPLVGLAETDTQYF
TGTGCCAGCAGCCCGCTTGTGGGACTAGCGGAAACAGATACGCAGTATTTT
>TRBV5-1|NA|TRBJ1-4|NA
CASRREGDEKLFF
TGCGCCAGCAGACGGGAGGGGGATGAAAAACTGTTTTTT
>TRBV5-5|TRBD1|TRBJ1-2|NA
CASSHLGQGQGYGYTF
TGTGCCAGCAGCCATCTAGGACAGGGACAGGGCTATGGCTACACCTTC
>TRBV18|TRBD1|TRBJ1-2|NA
CASSPLSGTGDYGYTF
TGTGCCAGCTCACCGTTGTCCGGGACAGGGGACTATGGCTACACCTTC
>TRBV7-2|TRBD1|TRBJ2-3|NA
CASSLWGQANADTQYF
TGTGCCAGCAGCTTATGGGGACAGGCGAACGCAGATACGCAGTATTTT
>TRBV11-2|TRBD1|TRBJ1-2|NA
CASSLDRTGGLF
TGTGCCAGCAGCTTAGATCGAACAGGGGGCCTCTTC
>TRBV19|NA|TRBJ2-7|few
CASSISLAPREEQYF
TGTGCCAGTAGTATCTCCCTAGCGCCCCGGGAAGAGCAGTACTTC
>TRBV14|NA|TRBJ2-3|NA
CASSQDGPGEYHHTQYF
TGTGCCAGCAGCCAAGATGGACCAGGGGAATATCATCATACGCAGTATTTT
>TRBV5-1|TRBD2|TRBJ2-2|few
CASSPGLAGSAGELFF
TGCGCCAGCAGCCCGGGACTAGCGGGATCGGCCGGGGAGCTGTTTTTT
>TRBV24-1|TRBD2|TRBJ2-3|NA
CASGGRGSDTQYF
TGTGCCAGCGGCGGGAGAGGGTCAGATACGCAGTATTTT
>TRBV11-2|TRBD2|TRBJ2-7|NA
CASTDPGGTYSYEQYF
TGTGCCAGCACCGACCCGGGAGGGACTTACTCCTACGAGCAGTACTTC
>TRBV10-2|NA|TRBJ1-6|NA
CASSESRTSGNSPLHF
TGCGCCAGCAGTGAGTCGCGGACCTCGGGGAATTCACCCCTCCACTTT
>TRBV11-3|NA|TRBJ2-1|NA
CASSPGDYLAQLEQFF
TGTGCCAGCAGCCCAGGGGACTACCTCGCCCAGTTGGAGCAGTTCTTC
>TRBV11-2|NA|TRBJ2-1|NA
CASSSLPQGTYNEQFF
TGTGCCAGCAGTTCGCTACCCCAGGGTACCTACAATGAGCAGTTCTTC
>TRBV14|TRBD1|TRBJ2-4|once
CASSPGDRNIQYF
TGTGCCAGCAGCCCTGGGGACAGGAACATTCAGTACTTC
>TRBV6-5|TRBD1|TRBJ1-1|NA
CASSYSQGMNTEAFF
TGTGCCAGCAGTTACTCACAGGGGATGAACACTGAAGCTTTCTTT
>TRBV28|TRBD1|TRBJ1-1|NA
CASSDREAFF
TGTGCCAGCTCGGACAGGGAAGCTTTCTTT
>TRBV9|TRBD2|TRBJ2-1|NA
CASSASGGAHNEQFF
TGTGCCAGCAGCGCTAGCGGGGGGGCTCACAATGAGCAGTTCTTC
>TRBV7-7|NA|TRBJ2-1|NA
CASSFTLANEQFF
TGTGCTAGCAGCTTTACACTAGCTAATGAGCAGTTCTTC
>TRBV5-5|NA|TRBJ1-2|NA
CASSLAGVGNYGYTF
TGTGCCAGCAGCTTGGCGGGGGTAGGGAACTATGGCTACACCTTC
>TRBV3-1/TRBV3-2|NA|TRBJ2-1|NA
CASSPHRGARNNEQFF
TGTGCCAGCAGCCCTCACCGGGGGGCTAGGAACAATGAGCAGTTCTTC
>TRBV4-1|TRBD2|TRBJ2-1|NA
CASSQIAGQYYNEQFF
TGCGCCAGCAGCCAGATAGCGGGACAATACTACAATGAGCAGTTCTTC
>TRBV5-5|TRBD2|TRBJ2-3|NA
CASSSGLAADTQYF
TGTGCCAGCAGCTCGGGACTAGCGGCAGATACGCAGTATTTT
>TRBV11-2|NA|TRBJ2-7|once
CASSSGTSYEQYF
TGTGCCAGCAGCTCGGGTACAAGTTACGAGCAGTACTTC
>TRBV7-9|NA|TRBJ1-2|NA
CASTELYGYTF
TGTGCCAGCACCGAGCTCTATGGCTACACCTTC
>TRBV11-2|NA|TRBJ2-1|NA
CASSLSGKNEQFF
TGTGCCAGCAGCTTAAGCGGAAAGAATGAGCAGTTCTTC
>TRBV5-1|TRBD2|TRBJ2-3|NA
CASSSLTSGHADTQYF
TGCGCCAGCAGCTCTCTGACTAGCGGGCACGCAGATACGCAGTATTTT
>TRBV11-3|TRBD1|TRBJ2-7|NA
CASSSWTGRMPYEQYF
TGTGCCAGCAGCTCCTGGACAGGTCGGATGCCTTACGAGCAGTACTTC
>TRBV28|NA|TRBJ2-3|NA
CASSLILGPDTQYF
TGTGCCAGCAGCCTCATTTTGGGGCCAGATACGCAGTATTTT
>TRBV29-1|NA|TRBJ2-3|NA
CSVEGQWTDTQYF
TGCAGCGTTGAAGGTCAGTGGACAGATACGCAGTATTTT
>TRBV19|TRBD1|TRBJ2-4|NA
CASSTNRGSKNIQYF
TGTGCCAGTAGTACAAACAGGGGATCTAAAAACATTCAGTACTTC
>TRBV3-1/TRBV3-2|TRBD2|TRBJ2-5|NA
CASSFPGLAGGPEETQYF
TGTGCCAGCAGCTTCCCAGGGCTAGCGGGGGGGCCTGAGGAGACCCAGTACTTC
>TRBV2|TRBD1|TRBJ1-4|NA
CASSEPRTGEKLFF
TGTGCCAGCAGTGAACCCCGGACAGGGGAAAAACTGTTTTTT
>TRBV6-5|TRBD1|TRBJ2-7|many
CASRNTGGYEQYF
TGTGCCAGCAGAAATACAGGGGGCTACGAGCAGTACTTC